This T cell receptor beta chain is drawn from a study of human T cells and chemical hapten exposure. Turning to the study itself: Patients, a majority of them female, were diagnosed with alopecia areata, totalis or universalis.

Time point noted: patch test 1, 2 weeks after DPC sensitization. Treatment in this sample: therapeutic diphenylcyclopropenone sensitization with weekly scalp DPC. Before extraction, the whole blood was not fractionated, and total RNA was taken from it. Each cDNA molecule in the library carried unique molecular identifiers. As processed by the authors: A typical sample had approximately 93,000 TCRs, with about 23,224 to 700,000 overall. TCRdb re-analysed the RACE reads in MiXCR, keeping a single row per CDR3 protein. TCRdb, not the authors, supplied the V and J calls. The table has 40,000 to 65,000 distinct CDR3 sequences, about 10% seen once. Trimming took off 4 bases at V and 3 bases at J, with 16 bases between the two ends. The CDR3 has 14 amino acids. Germline V lookup: CDR1 SQVTM, CDR2 ANQGSEA.

Sequencing was performed on whole blood, taken in connection with sensitization to the hapten diphenylcyclopropenone (DPC). The TCR sequence derives from a middle-aged woman with alopecia areata. Some clones in this sample may be carry-over from other donors' samples. The V gene is TRBV29-1, the J gene TRBJ2-7; tentatively, D is TRBD1 or TRBD2 (5 bases each). In DNA form, the CDR3 reads TGCAGCGTTGGGAGGTTGGGAGACAGCTACGAGCAGTACTTC. The encoded protein is CSVGRLGDSYEQYF.